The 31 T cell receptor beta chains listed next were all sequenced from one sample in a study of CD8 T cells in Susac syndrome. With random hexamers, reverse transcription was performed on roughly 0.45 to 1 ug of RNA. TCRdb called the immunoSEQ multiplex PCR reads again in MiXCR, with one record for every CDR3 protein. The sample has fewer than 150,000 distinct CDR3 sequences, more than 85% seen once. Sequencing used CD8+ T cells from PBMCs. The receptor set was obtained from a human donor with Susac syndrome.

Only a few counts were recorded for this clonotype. The CDR3 DNA sequence: TGTGCCAGCATCCCCAGTGGGGGGAACACTGAAGCTTTCTTT. Encoded protein: CASIPSGGNTEAFF. The chain has TRBV6-1 and TRBJ1-1; the D gene is possibly TRBD1 (5 bases). The germline CDR1 and CDR2 sequences are MNHNS and SASEGT. V dropped 7 bases and J dropped 1 base, with 13 bases sitting between them. The CDR3 has 14 residues.

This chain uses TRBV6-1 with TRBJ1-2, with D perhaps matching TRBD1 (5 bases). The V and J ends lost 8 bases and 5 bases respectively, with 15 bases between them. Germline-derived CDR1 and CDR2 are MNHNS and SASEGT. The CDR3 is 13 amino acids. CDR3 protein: CASESPTDYGYTF. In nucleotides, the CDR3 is TGTGCCAGCGAGTCACCGACAGATTATGGCTACACCTTC.

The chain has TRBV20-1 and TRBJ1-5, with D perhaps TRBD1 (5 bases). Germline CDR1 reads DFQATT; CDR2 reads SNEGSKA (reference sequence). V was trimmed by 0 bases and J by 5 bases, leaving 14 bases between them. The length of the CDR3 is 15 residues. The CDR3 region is CSARDPAGPHQPQHF. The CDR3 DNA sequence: TGCAGTGCTAGAGATCCGGCAGGGCCCCATCAGCCCCAGCATTTT.

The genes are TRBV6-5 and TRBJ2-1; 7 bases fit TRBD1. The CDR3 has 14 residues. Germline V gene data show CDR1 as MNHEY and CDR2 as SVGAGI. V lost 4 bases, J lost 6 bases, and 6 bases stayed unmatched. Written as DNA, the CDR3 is TGTGCCAGCAGTTCACCGGGACAGCTCAATGAGCAGTTCTTC. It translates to CASSSPGQLNEQFF.

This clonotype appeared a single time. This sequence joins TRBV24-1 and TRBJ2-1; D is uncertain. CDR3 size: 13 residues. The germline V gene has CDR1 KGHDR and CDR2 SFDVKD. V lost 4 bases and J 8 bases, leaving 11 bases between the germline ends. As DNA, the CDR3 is TGTGCCACCAGTGAACGCGGTTGGGATGAGCAGTTCTTC. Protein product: CATSERGWDEQFF.

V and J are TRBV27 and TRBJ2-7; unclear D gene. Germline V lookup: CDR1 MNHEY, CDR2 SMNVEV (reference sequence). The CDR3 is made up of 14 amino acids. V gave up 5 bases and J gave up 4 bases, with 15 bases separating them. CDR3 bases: TGTGCCAGCAGTAAAGACGGGCCTCAATACGAGCAGTACTTC. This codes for CASSKDGPQYEQYF.

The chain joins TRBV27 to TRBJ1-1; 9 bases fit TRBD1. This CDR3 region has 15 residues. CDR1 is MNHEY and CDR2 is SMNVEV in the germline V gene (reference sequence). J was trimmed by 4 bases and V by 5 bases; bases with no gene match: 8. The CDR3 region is CASSLSTGGGTEAFF. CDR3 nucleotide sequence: TGTGCCAGCAGTCTTTCGACAGGGGGAGGCACTGAAGCTTTCTTT.

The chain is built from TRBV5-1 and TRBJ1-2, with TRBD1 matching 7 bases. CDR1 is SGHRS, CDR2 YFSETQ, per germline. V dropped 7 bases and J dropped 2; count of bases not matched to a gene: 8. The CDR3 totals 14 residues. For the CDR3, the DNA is TGCGCCAGCGGACAGGCCCCCGACAACTATGGCTACACCTTC. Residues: CASGQAPDNYGYTF. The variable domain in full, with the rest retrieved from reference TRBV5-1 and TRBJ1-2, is KAGVTQTPRYLIKTRGQQVTLSCSPISGHRSVSWYQQTPGQGLQFLFEYFSETQRNKGNFPGRFSGRQFSNSRSEMNVSTLELGDSALYLCASGQAPDNYGYTFGSGTRLTVV.

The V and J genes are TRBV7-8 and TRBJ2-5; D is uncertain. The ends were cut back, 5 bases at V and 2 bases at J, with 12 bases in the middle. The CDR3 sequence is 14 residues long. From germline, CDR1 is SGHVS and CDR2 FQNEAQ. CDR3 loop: CASSLEFPQETQYF. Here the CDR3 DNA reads TGTGCCAGCAGCCTGGAGTTCCCACAAGAGACCCAGTACTTC.

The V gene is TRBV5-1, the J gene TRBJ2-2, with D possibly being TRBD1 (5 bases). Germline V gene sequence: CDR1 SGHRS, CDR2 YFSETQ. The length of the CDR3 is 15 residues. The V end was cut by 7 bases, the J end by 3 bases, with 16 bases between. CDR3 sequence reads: CASLPGRYDTGELFF. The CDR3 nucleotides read TGCGCCAGCCTTCCAGGGCGGTACGACACCGGGGAGCTGTTTTTT.

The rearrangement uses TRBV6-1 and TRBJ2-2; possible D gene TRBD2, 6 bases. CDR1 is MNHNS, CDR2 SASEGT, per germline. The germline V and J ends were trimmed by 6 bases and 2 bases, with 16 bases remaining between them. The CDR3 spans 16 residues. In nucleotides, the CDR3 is TGTGCCAGCAGCCAGACCCCGGGACTTAACACCGGGGAGCTGTTTTTT. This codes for CASSQTPGLNTGELFF.

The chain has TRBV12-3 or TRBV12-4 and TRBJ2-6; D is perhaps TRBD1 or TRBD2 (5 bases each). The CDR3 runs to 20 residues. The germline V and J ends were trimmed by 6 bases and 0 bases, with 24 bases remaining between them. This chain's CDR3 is CASSPLDPGRLSSGANVLTF. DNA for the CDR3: TGTGCCAGCAGCCCGTTGGATCCGGGACGATTAAGCTCTGGGGCCAACGTCCTGACTTTC.

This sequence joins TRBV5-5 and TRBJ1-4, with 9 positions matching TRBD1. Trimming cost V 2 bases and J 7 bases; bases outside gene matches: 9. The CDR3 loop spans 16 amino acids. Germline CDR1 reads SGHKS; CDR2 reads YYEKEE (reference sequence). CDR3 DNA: TGTGCCAGCAGCTTTTCGGAGGACAGGGGCGGTGAAAAACTGTTTTTT. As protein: CASSFSEDRGGEKLFF.

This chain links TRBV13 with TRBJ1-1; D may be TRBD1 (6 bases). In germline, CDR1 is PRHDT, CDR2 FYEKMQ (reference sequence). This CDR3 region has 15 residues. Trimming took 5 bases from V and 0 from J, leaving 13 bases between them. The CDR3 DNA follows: TGTGCCAGCAGCAGACTCGGACAGCTGAACACTGAAGCTTTCTTT. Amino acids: CASSRLGQLNTEAFF.

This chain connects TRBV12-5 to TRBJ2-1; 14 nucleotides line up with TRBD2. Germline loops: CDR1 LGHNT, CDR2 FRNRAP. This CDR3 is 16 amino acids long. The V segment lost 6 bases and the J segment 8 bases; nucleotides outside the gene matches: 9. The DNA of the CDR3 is TGTGCTAGTGGACCTGGAACGGGACTAGCGGGAGATGAGCAGTTCTTC. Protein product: CASGPGTGLAGDEQFF. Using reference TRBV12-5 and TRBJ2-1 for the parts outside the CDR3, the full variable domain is DARVTQTPRHKVTEMGQEVTMRCQPILGHNTVFWYRQTMMQGLELLAYFRNRAPLDDSGMPKDRFSAEMPDATLATLKIQPSEPRDSAVYFCASGPGTGLAGDEQFFGPGTRLTVL.

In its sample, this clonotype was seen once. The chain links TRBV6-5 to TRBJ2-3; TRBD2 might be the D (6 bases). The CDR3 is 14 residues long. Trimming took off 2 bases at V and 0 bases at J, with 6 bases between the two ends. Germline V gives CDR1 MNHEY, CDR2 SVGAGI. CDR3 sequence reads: CASSYAGSTDTQYF. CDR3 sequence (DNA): TGTGCCAGCAGTTACGCGGGAAGCACAGATACGCAGTATTTT.

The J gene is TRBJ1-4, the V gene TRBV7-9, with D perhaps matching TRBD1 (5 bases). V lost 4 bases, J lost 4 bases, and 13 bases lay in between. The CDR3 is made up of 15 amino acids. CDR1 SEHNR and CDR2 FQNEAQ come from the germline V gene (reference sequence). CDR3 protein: CASSSWGRLNEKLFF. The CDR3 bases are TGTGCCAGCAGCTCATGGGGGAGGCTTAATGAAAAACTGTTTTTT. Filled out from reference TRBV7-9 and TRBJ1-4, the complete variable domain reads DTGVSQNPRHKITKRGQNVTFRCDPISEHNRLYWYRQTLGQGPEFLTYFQNEAQLEKSRLLSDRFSAERPKGSFSTLEIQRTEQGDSAMYLCASSSWGRLNEKLFFGSGTQLSVL.

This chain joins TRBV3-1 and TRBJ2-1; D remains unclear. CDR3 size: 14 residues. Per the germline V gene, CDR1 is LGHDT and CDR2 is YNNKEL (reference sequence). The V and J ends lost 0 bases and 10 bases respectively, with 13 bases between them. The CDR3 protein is CASSQDRSGREQFF. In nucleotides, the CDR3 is TGTGCCAGCAGCCAAGATAGGTCCGGTCGGGAGCAGTTCTTC.

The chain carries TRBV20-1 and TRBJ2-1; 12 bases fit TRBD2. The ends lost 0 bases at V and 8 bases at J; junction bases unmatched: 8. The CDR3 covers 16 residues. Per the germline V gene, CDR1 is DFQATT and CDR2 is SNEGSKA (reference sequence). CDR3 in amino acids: CSARDQLAGGGYEQFF. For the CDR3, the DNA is TGCAGTGCTAGAGATCAACTAGCGGGAGGAGGCTATGAGCAGTTCTTC.

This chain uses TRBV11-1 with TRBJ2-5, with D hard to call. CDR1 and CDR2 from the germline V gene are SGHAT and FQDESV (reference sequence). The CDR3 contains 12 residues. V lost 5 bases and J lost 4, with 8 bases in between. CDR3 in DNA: TGTGCCAGCAGCATCTCAGGAGAGACCCAGTACTTC. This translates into CASSISGETQYF.

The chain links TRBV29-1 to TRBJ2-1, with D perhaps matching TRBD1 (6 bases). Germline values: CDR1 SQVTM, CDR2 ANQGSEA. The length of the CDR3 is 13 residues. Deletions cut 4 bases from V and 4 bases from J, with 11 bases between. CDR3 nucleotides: TGCAGCGTTGGGGGGCTAGATTACAATGAGCAGTTCTTC. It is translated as CSVGGLDYNEQFF.

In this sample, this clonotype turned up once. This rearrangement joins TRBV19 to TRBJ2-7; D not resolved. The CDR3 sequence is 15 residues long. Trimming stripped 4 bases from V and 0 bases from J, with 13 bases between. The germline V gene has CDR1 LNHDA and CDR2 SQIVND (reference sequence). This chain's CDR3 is CASSTIPLSSYEQYF. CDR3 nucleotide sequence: TGTGCCAGTAGTACCATTCCGTTAAGCTCCTACGAGCAGTACTTC.

The DNA of the CDR3 is TGTGCCAGCAGCTCGCGAGCGAGGCCCTACGAGCAGTACTTC. This gives the protein CASSSRARPYEQYF. The chain carries TRBV13 and TRBJ2-7; no firm D call. V lost 4 bases and J lost 2, with 12 bases in between. The length of the CDR3 is 14 residues. Germline values: CDR1 PRHDT, CDR2 FYEKMQ (reference sequence).

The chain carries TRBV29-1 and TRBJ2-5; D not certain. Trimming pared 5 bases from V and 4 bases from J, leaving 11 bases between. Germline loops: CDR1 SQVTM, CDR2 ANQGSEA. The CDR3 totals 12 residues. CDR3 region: CSVWAGGETQYF. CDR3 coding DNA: TGCAGCGTTTGGGCAGGTGGAGAGACCCAGTACTTC.

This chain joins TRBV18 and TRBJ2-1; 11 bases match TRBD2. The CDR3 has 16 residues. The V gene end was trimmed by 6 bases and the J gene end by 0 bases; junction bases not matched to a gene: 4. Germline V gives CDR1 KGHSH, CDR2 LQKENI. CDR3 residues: CASSQTSGSSYNEQFF. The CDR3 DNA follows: TGTGCCAGCTCGCAAACTAGCGGGAGCTCCTACAATGAGCAGTTCTTC.

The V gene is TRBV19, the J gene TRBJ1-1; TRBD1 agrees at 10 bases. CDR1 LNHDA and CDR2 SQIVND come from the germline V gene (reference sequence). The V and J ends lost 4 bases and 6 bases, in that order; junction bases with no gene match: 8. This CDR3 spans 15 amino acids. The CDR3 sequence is CASSTPDRGPAEAFF. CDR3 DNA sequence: TGTGCCAGTAGTACCCCCGACAGGGGGCCGGCTGAAGCTTTCTTT.

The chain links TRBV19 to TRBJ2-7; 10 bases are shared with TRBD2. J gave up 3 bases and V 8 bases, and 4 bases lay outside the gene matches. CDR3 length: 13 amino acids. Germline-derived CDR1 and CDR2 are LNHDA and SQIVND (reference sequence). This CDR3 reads CASGPSGSYEQYF. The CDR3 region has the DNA TGTGCCAGTGGGCCTAGCGGGAGCTACGAGCAGTACTTC. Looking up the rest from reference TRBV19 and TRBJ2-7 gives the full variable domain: DGGITQSPKYLFRKEGQNVTLSCEQNLNHDAMYWYRQDPGQGLRLIYYSQIVNDFQKGDIAEGYSVSREKKESFPLTVTSAQKNPTAFYLCASGPSGSYEQYFGPGTRLTVT.

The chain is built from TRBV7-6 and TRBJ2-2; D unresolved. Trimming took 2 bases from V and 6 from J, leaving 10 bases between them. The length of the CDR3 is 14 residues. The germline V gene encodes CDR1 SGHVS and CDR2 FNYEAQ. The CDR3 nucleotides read TGTGCCAGCAGCTTAAGCGCCCAGGCCGGGGAGCTGTTTTTT. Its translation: CASSLSAQAGELFF.

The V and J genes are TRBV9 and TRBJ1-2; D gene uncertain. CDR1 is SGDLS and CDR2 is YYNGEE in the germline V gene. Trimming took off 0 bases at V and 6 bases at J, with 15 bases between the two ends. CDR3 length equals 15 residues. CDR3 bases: TGTGCCAGCAGCGTAGGCCCGGGTCCAGCGAATGGCTACACCTTC. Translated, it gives CASSVGPGPANGYTF.

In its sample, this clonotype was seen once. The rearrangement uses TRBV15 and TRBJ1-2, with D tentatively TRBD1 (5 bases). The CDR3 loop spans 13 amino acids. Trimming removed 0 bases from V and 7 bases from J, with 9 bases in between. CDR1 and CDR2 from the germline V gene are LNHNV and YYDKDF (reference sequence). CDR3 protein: CATSRDREGGYTF. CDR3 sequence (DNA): TGTGCCACCAGCAGAGACAGGGAAGGTGGCTACACCTTC.

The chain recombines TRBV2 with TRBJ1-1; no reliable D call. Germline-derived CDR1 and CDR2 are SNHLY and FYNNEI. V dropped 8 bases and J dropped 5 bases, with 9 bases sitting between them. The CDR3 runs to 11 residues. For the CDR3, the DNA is TGTGCCAGCGTGGAAGGTACTGAAGCTTTCTTT. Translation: CASVEGTEAFF.